These 7 T cell receptor beta chains originate from one sample sequenced in a study of T cells in Graves' hyperthyroidism and ophthalmopathy. Researchers amplified the TCR beta CDR3 regions from RNA transcripts. RT-PCR in the first round (using the HTBI primer set) targeted the TCR CDR3. TCRdb reprocessed the multiplex PCR reads with MiXCR, giving one entry per CDR3 protein. The repertoire has about 600,000 distinct CDR3 sequences, around 15% of them found once; the top ten carry approximately 12%. Sequenced: blood. Every receptor here comes from a woman in her forties or fifties with Graves' ophthalmopathy.

In this sample, this clonotype turned up a few times. The chain joins TRBV6-2 or TRBV6-3 to TRBJ1-5; 11 nucleotides match TRBD1. The germline gives CDR1 MNHEY, CDR2 SVGEGT. The CDR3 extends over 17 amino acids. The trim removed 5 bases at V and 6 bases at J, leaving 12 bases unmatched. In DNA, the CDR3 is TGTGCCAGCAGTCTCGCAGGACAGGGGGCCGCAGCTCAGCCCCAGCATTTT. Encoded protein: CASSLAGQGAAAQPQHF.

This clonotype came up many times. This rearrangement joins TRBV20-1 to TRBJ2-7; 9 bases map to TRBD2. The CDR3 is 14 residues long. Germline CDR1 and CDR2: DFQATT and SNEGSKA (reference sequence). V was clipped by 1 base and J by 3 bases; unmatched bases: 4. The CDR3 reads CSARALAGHYEQYF. CDR3 bases: TGCAGTGCTAGAGCCCTAGCGGGGCACTACGAGCAGTACTTC.

This clonotype has more than one count but fewer than ten. The V gene is TRBV6-1, the J gene TRBJ1-4; unclear D gene. The germline gives CDR1 MNHNS, CDR2 SASEGT. CDR3 size: 13 residues. Trimming shortened V by 6 bases and J by 0 bases, and 5 bases separated the two germline ends. The CDR3: CASRGPTNEKLFF. CDR3 DNA: TGTGCCAGCAGGGGTCCAACTAATGAAAAACTGTTTTTT.

Only a few counts were recorded for this clonotype. The chain has TRBV5-6 and TRBJ2-2; D not resolved. Germline loops: CDR1 SGHDT, CDR2 YYEEEE. This CDR3 region has 15 residues. Deletions cut 4 bases from V and 4 bases from J, with 14 bases between. CDR3 protein: CASSPDLMGTGELFF. CDR3 nucleotide sequence: TGTGCCAGCAGCCCTGACCTGATGGGCACCGGGGAGCTGTTTTTT.

In its sample, this clonotype was seen many times. The chain couples TRBV28 to TRBJ1-2; D perhaps matches TRBD1 (6 bases). The CDR3 loop spans 15 amino acids. Germline V gives CDR1 MDHEN, CDR2 SYDVKM. V shed 4 bases and J shed 0 bases, with 12 bases lying between them. CDR3 loop: CASSSPRTANYGYTF. As DNA, the CDR3 is TGTGCCAGCAGTTCCCCACGGACAGCTAACTATGGCTACACCTTC.

Details on this clonotype: A read error may be the cause here, since a much bigger clone is one base away. V and J are TRBV29-1 and TRBJ2-3, with D hard to call. The CDR3 is 15 amino acids. Germline V gene sequence: CDR1 SQVTM, CDR2 ANQGSEA. V was cut by 8 bases and J by 2 bases, with 20 bases left in between. The CDR3: CSIADQNLNTDTQYF. CDR3 nucleotides: TGCAGCATTGCCGACCAAAATCTCAACACAGATACGCAGTATTTT.

This clonotype has more than one count but fewer than ten. V and J are TRBV7-9 and TRBJ1-1; 9 bases fit TRBD1. Trimming removed 5 bases from V and 4 bases from J; junction bases left unmatched: 8. Germline V gene lookup returns CDR1 SEHNR and CDR2 FQNEAQ (reference sequence). This CDR3 region has 15 residues. Written as DNA, the CDR3 is TGTGCCAGCAGCCCTAGGGACAGGGTTAGCACTGAAGCTTTCTTT. This gives the protein CASSPRDRVSTEAFF.